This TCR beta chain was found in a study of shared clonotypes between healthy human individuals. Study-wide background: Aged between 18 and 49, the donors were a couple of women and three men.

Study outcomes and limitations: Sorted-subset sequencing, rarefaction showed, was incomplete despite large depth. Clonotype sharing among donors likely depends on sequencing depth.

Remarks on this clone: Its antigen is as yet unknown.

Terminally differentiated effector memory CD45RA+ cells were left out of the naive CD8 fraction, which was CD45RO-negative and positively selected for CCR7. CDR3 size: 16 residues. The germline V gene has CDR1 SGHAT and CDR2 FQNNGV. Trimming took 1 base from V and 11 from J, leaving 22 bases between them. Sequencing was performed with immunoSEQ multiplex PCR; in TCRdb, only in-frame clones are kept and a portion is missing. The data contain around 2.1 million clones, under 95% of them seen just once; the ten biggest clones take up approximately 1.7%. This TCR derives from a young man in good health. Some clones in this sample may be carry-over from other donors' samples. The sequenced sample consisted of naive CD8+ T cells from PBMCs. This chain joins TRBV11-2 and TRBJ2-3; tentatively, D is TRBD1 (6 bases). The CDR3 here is CASSLGPGGPEGGQYF. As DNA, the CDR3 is TGTGCCAGCAGCTTAGGTCCGGGCGGGCCCGAAGGGGGGCAGTATTTT. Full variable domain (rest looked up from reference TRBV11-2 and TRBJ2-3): EAGVAQSPRYKIIEKRQSVAFWCNPISGHATLYWYQQILGQGPKLLIQFQNNGVVDDSQLPKDRFSAERLKGVDSTLKIQPAKLEDSAVYLCASSLGPGGPEGGQYFGPGTRLTVL.